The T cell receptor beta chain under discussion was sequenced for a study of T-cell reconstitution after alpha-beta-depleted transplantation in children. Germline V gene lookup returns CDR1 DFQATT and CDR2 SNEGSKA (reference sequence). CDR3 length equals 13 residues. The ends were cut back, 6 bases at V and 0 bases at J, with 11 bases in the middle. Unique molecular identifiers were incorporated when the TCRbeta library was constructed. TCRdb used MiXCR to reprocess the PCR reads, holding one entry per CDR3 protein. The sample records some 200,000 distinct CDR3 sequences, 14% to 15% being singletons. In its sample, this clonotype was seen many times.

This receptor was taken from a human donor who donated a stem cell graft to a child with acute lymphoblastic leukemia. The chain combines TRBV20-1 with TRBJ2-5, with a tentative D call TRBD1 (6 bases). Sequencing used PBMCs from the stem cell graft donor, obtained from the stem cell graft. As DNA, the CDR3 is TGCAGTGCCGAAGGGACATACCAAGAGACCCAGTACTTC. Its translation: CSAEGTYQETQYF.